This TCR beta chain was recorded in a study of cytotoxic CD8 clonotypes in ibrutinib-treated CLL. Notes on the study in general: At ibrutinib response, clonality increased, and at progression it declined back toward baseline. Relative to age-matched healthy donors, clonality at baseline was higher, and it tracked circulating CD8+ T-cell counts. Sustained-remission and progressing patients were not sampled at matched times.

This CDR3 contains 15 residues. Trimming stripped 4 bases from V and 0 bases from J, with 10 bases between. Germline V gives CDR1 SNHLY, CDR2 FYNNEI. Assay: immunoSEQ multiplex PCR; the TCRdb copy retains only in-frame clones and omits some. The repertoire holds about 150,000 clones, with 75% to 80% as singletons. The TCR beta libraries used about 2 micrograms of genomic DNA that came from cryopreserved PBMCs. On this clone itself: Its antigen is unidentified.

This clonotype was sampled from a human donor with chronic lymphocytic leukemia. This sequence joins TRBV2 and TRBJ1-5; D is possibly TRBD1 (5 bases). Sequenced material: PBMCs, taken after 24 months of ibrutinib treatment. CDR3 coding DNA: TGTGCCAGCAGTGCTGAGGGGAGTAGCAATCAGCCCCAGCATTTT. It codes for CASSAEGSSNQPQHF.